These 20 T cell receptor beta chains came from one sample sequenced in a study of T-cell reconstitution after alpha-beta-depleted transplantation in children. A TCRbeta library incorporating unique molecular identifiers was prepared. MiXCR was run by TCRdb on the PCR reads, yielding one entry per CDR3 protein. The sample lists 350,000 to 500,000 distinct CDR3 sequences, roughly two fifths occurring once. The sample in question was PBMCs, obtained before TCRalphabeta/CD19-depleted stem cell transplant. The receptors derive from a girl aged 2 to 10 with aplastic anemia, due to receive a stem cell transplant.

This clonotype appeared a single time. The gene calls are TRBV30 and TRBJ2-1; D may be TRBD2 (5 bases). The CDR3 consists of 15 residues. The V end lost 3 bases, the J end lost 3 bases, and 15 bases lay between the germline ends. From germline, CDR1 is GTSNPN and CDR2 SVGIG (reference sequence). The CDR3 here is CAWSRVLRGYNEQFF. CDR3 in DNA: TGTGCCTGGAGCCGGGTCCTTCGGGGCTACAATGAGCAGTTCTTC.

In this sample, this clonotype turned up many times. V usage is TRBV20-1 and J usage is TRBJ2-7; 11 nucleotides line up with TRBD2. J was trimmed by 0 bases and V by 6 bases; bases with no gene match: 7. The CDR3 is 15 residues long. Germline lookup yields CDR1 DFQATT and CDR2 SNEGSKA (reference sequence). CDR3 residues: CSAWTSGPISYEQYF. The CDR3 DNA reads TGCAGTGCGTGGACTAGCGGGCCGATCTCCTACGAGCAGTACTTC.

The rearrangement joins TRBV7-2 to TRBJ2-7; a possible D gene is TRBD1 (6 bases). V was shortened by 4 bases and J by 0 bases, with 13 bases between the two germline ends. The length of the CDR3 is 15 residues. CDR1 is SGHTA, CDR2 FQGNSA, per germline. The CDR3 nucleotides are TGTGCCAGCAGCTCGAACAGGGTTAGCTCCTACGAGCAGTACTTC. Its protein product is CASSSNRVSSYEQYF.

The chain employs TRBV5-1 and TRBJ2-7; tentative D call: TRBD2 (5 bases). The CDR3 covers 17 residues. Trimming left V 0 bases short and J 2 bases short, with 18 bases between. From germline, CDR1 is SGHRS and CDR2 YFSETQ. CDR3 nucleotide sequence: TGCGCCAGCAGCTTGGATCTGGCCGGACTGCCTCCCTACGAGCAGTACTTC. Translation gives CASSLDLAGLPPYEQYF.

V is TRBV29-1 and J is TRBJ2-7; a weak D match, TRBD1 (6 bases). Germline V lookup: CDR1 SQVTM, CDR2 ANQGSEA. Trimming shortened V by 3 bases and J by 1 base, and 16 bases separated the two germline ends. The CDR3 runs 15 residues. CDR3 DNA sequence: TGCAGCGTTGAGGACTCCGGGACATCTTCCTACGAGCAGTACTTC. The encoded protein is CSVEDSGTSSYEQYF.

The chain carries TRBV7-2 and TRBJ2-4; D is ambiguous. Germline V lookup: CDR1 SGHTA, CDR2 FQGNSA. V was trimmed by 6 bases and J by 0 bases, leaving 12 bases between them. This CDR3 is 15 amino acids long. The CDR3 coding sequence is TGTGCCAGCAGTAGGGTGAATCAAGCCAAAAACATTCAGTACTTC. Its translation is CASSRVNQAKNIQYF. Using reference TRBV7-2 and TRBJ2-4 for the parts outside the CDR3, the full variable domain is GAGVSQSPSNKVTEKGKDVELRCDPISGHTALYWYRQSLGQGLEFLIYFQGNSAPDKSGLPSDRFSAERTGGSVSTLTIQRTQQEDSAVYLCASSRVNQAKNIQYFGAGTRLSVL.

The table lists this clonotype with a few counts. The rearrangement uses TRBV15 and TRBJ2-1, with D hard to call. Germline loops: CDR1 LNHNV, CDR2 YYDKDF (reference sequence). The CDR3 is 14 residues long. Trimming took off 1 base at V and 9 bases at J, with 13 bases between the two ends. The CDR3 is CATSRVVSGTEQFF. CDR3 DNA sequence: TGTGCCACCAGCAGAGTGGTCAGTGGCACTGAGCAGTTCTTC. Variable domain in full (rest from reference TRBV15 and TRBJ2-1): DAMVIQNPRYQVTQFGKPVTLSCSQTLNHNVMYWYQQKSSQAPKLLFHYYDKDFNNEADTPDNFQSRRPNTSFCFLDIRSPGLGDTAMYLCATSRVVSGTEQFFGPGTRLTVL.

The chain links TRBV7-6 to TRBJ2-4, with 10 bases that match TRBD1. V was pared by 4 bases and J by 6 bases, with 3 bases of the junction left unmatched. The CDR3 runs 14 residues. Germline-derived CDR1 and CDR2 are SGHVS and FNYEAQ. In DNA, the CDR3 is TGTGCCAGCAGCTCGGGACAGGGGTCAAACATTCAGTACTTC. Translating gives CASSSGQGSNIQYF.

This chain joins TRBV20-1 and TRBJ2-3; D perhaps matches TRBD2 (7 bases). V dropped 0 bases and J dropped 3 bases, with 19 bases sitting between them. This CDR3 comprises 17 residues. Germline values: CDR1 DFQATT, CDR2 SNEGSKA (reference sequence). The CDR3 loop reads CSARDLGGPRRTDTQYF. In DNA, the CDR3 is TGCAGTGCTAGAGATCTGGGGGGGCCGCGCAGGACAGATACGCAGTATTTT.

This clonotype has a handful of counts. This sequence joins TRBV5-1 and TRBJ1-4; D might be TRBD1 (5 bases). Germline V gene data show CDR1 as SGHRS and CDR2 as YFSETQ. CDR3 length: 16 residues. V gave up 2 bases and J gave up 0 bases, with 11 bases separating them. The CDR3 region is CASSFQGTATNEKLFF. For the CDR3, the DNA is TGCGCCAGCAGCTTTCAAGGGACCGCAACTAATGAAAAACTGTTTTTT.

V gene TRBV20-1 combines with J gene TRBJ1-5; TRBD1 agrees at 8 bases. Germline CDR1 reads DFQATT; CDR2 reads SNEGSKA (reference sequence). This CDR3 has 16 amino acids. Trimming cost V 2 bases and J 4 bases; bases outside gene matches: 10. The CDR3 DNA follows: TGCAGTGCTAGACGCCCCGGACAGGGATTAAATCAGCCCCAGCATTTT. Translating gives CSARRPGQGLNQPQHF.

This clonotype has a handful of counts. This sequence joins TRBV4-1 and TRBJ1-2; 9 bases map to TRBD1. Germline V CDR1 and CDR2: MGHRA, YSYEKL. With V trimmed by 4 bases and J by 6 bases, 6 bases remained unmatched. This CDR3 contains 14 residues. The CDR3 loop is CASSPAGQGHGYTF. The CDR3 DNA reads TGCGCCAGCAGCCCCGCCGGACAGGGGCATGGCTACACCTTC.

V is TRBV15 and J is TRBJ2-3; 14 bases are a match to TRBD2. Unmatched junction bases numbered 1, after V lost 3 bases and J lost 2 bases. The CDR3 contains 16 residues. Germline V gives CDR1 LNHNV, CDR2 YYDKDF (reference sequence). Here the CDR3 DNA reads TGTGCCACCAGCAGGACTAGCGGGGGGGCCACAGATACGCAGTATTTT. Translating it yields CATSRTSGGATDTQYF.

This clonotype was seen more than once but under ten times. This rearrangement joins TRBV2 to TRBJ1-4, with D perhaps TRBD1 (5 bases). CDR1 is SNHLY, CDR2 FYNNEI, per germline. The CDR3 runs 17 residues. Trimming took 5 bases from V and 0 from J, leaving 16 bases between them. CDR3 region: CASSPQGKMATNEKLFF. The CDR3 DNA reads TGTGCCAGCAGTCCTCAGGGCAAGATGGCAACTAATGAAAAACTGTTTTTT.

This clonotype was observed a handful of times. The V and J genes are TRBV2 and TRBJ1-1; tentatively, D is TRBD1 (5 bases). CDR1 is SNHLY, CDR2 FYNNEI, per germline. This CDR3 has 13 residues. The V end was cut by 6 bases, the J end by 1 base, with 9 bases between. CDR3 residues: CASRPTANTEAFF. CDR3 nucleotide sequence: TGTGCCAGCAGGCCGACAGCGAACACTGAAGCTTTCTTT.

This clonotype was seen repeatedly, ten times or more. This CDR3 reads CASSLGLAGVEQFF. The CDR3 nucleotides are TGTGCCAGCAGTTTGGGACTAGCGGGAGTTGAGCAGTTCTTC. The V gene is TRBV12-3 or TRBV12-4, the J gene TRBJ2-1, with TRBD2 matching 14 bases. The CDR3 has 14 amino acids. Unmatched junction bases numbered 1, after V lost 3 bases and J lost 9 bases.

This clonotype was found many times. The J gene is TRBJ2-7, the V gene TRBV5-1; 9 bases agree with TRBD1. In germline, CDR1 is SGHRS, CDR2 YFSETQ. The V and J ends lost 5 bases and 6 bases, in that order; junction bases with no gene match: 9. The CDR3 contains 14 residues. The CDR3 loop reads CASRTGTGMSEQYF. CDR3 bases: TGCGCCAGCAGAACCGGGACAGGGATGTCCGAGCAGTACTTC.

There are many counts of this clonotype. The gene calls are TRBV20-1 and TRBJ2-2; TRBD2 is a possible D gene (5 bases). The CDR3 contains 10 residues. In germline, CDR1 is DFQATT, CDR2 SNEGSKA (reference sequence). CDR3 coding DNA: TGCGGACTGAGAGGCGGGGAGCTGTTTTTT. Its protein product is CGLRGGELFF.

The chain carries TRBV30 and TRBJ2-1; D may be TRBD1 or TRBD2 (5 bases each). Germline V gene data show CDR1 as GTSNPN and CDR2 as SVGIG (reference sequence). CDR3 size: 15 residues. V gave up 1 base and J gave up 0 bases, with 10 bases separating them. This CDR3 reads CAWSAGPSSYNEQFF. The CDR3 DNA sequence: TGTGCCTGGAGTGCGGGACCTAGCTCCTACAATGAGCAGTTCTTC.

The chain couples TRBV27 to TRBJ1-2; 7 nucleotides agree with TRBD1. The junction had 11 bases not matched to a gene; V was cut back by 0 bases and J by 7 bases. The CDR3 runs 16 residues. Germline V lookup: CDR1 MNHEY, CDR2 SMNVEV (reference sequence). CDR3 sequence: CASSLSKGRGFGGYTF. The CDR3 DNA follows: TGTGCCAGCAGTTTATCGAAAGGCAGGGGGTTCGGTGGCTACACCTTC.